This T cell receptor (beta chain) was found in a study of patients and donors after allogeneic stem cell transplantation. CDR3 length equals 15 residues. Trimming at V came to 8 bases and at J to 8 bases, leaving 14 bases not matched to a gene. The V gene's germline CDR1 is SGHAT and CDR2 FQNNGV. In TCRdb, the RT-PCR reads were re-called with MiXCR into one record per CDR3 protein. Of under 200,000 distinct CDR3 sequences listed, roughly 31% were seen once; the top ten hold roughly 3.2%. This clonotype was counted between two and nine times. The rearrangement uses TRBV11-2 and TRBJ2-1; 8 bases are shared with TRBD2. The TCR was taken from a human donor who was either an allogeneic HSCT recipient or a stem cell or donor lymphocyte infusion donor (not recorded which). It is not recorded whose cells these are; they may come from a transplant donor. The sample comprised blood, either unsorted or a sorted T cell fraction (not recorded which). CDR3: CASDGGRTSSDEQFF. DNA of the CDR3: TGTGCCAGCGACGGTGGCCGGACTAGCTCCGATGAGCAGTTCTTC. The full variable domain, its missing parts supplied by reference TRBV11-2 and TRBJ2-1, is EAGVAQSPRYKIIEKRQSVAFWCNPISGHATLYWYQQILGQGPKLLIQFQNNGVVDDSQLPKDRFSAERLKGVDSTLKIQPAKLEDSAVYLCASDGGRTSSDEQFFGPGTRLTVL.